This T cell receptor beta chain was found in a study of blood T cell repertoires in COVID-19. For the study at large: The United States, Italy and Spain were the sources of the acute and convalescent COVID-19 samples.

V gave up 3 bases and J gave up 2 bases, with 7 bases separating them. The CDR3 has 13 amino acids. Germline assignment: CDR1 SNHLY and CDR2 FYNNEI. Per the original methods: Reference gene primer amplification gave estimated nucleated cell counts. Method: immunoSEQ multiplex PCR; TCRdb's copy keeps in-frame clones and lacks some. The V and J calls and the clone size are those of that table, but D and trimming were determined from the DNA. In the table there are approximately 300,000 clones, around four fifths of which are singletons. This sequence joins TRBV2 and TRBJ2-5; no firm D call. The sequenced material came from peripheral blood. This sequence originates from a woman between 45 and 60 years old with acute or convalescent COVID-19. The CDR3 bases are TGTGCCAGCAGTGACAGAATGCAAGAGACCCAGTACTTC. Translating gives CASSDRMQETQYF.